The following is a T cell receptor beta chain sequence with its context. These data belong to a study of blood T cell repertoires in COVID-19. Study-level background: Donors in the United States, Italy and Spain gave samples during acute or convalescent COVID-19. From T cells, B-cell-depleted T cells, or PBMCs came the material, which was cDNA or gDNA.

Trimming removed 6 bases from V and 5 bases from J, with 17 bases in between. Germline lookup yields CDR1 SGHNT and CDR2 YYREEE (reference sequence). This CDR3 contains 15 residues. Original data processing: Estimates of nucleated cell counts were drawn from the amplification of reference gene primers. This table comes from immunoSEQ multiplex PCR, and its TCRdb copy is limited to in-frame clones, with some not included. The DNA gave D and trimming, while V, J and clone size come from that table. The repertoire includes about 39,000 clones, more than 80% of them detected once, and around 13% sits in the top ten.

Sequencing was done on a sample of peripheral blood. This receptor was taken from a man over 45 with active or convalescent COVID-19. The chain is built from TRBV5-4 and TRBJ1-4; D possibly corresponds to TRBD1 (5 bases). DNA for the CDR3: TGTGCCAGCAAGCGGGAGAGTCGGGGGAATGAAAAACTGTTTTTT. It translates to CASKRESRGNEKLFF.